Each of the 31 T cell receptor beta chains below was sequenced from the same sample in a study of shared clonotypes between healthy human individuals (TCRdb year 2020). The library was prepared using the immunoSEQ multiplex PCR assay. The table was pulled from immuneACCESS by TCRdb, which kept in-frame rearrangements only. Such tables lose some clones; where checked, under half of the loss comes from unresolved V genes, and the rest has no known cause. The sample table lists just over 2,000,000 clones, 95% of them with a count of one. The top ten constitute under 0.15% of the sample. Sequencing was carried out using naive CD4+ T cells sorted from blood. Taken with the paper, the label for cell subset or site translates to: CD45RA+ positively selected. These receptors were taken from a man younger than 35 in good health.

This sequence joins TRBV19 and TRBJ1-5; D not certain. Trimming shortened V by 0 bases and J by 4 bases, and 10 bases separated the two germline ends. Looked up from germline, CDR1 is LNHDA and CDR2 is SQIVND (reference sequence). The CDR3 is made up of 15 amino acids. The CDR3 here is CASSIEPGQNQPQHF. CDR3 coding DNA: TGTGCCAGTAGTATAGAACCGGGCCAAAATCAGCCCCAGCATTTT.

This clone showed up just once. V is TRBV15 and J is TRBJ1-2, with D unclear. Germline CDR1 is LNHNV and CDR2 is YYDKDF (reference sequence). With 5 bases removed from V and 4 bases from J, the gap between germline ends came to 11 bases. This CDR3 contains 13 residues. DNA of the CDR3: TGTGCCACCAGCCGGGAAGGATCCTATGGCTACACCTTC. Translating gives CATSREGSYGYTF.

This clone was observed a few times. Other DNA sequences within the sample encode an identical CDR3. V gene TRBV5-1 combines with J gene TRBJ2-5; no reliable D call. The CDR3 is made up of 11 amino acids. The germline V gene encodes CDR1 SGHRS and CDR2 YFSETQ. The germline V and J ends were trimmed by 4 bases and 1 base, with 2 bases remaining between them. CDR3 loop: CASSLQETQYF. The DNA for the CDR3 is TGCGCCAGCAGCCTCCAAGAGACCCAGTACTTC.

Remarks on this clone: Other DNA sequences in this sample translate to the same CDR3. The chain carries TRBV29-1 and TRBJ1-5; perhaps TRBD1 as D (5 bases). The ends were cut back, 6 bases at V and 2 bases at J, with 8 bases in the middle. Germline V CDR1 and CDR2: SQVTM, ANQGSEA. CDR3 length: 12 amino acids. The CDR3 reads CSVGGGNQPQHF. The DNA of the CDR3 is TGCAGCGTGGGGGGGGGCAATCAGCCCCAGCATTTT. The whole variable domain, remainder taken from reference TRBV29-1 and TRBJ1-5, is SAVISQKPSRDICQRGTSLTIQCQVDSQVTMMFWYRQQPGQSLTLIATANQGSEATYESGFVIDKFPISRPNLTFSTLTVSNMSPEDSSIYLCSVGGGNQPQHFGDGTRLSIL.

The chain is built from TRBV5-4 and TRBJ2-1; D ambiguous. Germline CDR1 and CDR2: SGHNT and YYREEE (reference sequence). V shed 1 base and J shed 1 base, with 9 bases lying between them. This CDR3 has 15 amino acids. Written as DNA, the CDR3 is TGTGCCAGCAGCTTGAAGAGCAGGTCCTACAATGAGCAGTTCTTC. This translates into CASSLKSRSYNEQFF. Based on the CDR3 plus reference TRBV5-4 and TRBJ2-1, the full variable domain is ETGVTQSPTHLIKTRGQQVTLRCSSQSGHNTVSWYQQALGQGPQFIFQYYREEENGRGNFPPRFSGLQFPNYSSELNVNALELDDSALYLCASSLKSRSYNEQFFGPGTRLTVL.

V usage is TRBV4-3 and J usage is TRBJ1-2; a weak D match, TRBD1 (6 bases). Germline CDR1 reads LGHNA; CDR2 reads YSLEER. The CDR3 sequence is 15 residues long. V was trimmed by 1 base and J by 8 bases, leaving 17 bases between them. CDR3 coding DNA: TGCGCCAGCAGCCAAGGCCACGGGGGGGCGAGGGGCTACACCTTC. Translation: CASSQGHGGARGYTF.

The CDR3 DNA follows: TGTGCCAGCTCTACCCCCCCGAACAGGGGGAGAGGAAACACCATATATTTT. Its protein is CASSTPPNRGRGNTIYF. The rearrangement uses TRBV9 and TRBJ1-3; 8 bases fit TRBD1. Unmatched junction bases numbered 16, after V lost 7 bases and J lost 4 bases. The germline V gene has CDR1 SGDLS and CDR2 YYNGEE. The CDR3 consists of 17 residues.

The genes are TRBV6-1 and TRBJ2-1; 7 bases map to TRBD2. The CDR3 runs to 18 residues. CDR1 and CDR2 (germline): MNHNS, SASEGT. With V trimmed by 4 bases and J by 1 base, 13 bases remained unmatched. The CDR3 sequence is CASSGPEGTSASYNEQFF. DNA of the CDR3: TGTGCCAGCAGTGGGCCGGAGGGTACTAGCGCATCCTACAATGAGCAGTTCTTC.

The chain combines TRBV5-4 with TRBJ2-1; TRBD2 agrees at 8 bases. Per germline, CDR1 SGHNT and CDR2 YYREEE (reference sequence). This CDR3 contains 17 residues. V trimming: 0 bases; J trimming: 6 bases; junction bases outside the gene matches: 11. CDR3 bases: TGTGCCAGCAGCTTGGCCAAGGCGGGAGGACTGTTCAATGAGCAGTTCTTC. This codes for CASSLAKAGGLFNEQFF. Complete variable domain (other parts from reference TRBV5-4 and TRBJ2-1): ETGVTQSPTHLIKTRGQQVTLRCSSQSGHNTVSWYQQALGQGPQFIFQYYREEENGRGNFPPRFSGLQFPNYSSELNVNALELDDSALYLCASSLAKAGGLFNEQFFGPGTRLTVL.

The V and J genes are TRBV7-9 and TRBJ2-3; perhaps D is TRBD1 or TRBD2 (5 bases each). The V end was cut by 3 bases, the J end by 4 bases, with 20 bases between. This CDR3 has 17 amino acids. The V gene's germline CDR1 is SEHNR and CDR2 FQNEAQ (reference sequence). The CDR3 DNA is TGTGCCAGCAGCTTGAGGGGAATAGCGAAAAGGGCAGATACGCAGTATTTT. Its translation is CASSLRGIAKRADTQYF. Looking up the rest from reference TRBV7-9 and TRBJ2-3 gives the full variable domain: DTGVSQNPRHKITKRGQNVTFRCDPISEHNRLYWYRQTLGQGPEFLTYFQNEAQLEKSRLLSDRFSAERPKGSFSTLEIQRTEQGDSAMYLCASSLRGIAKRADTQYFGPGTRLTVL.

Concerning this clone itself: Other DNA variants within this sample encode the same CDR3. This chain joins TRBV5-4 and TRBJ2-7, with a weak D call TRBD1 (5 bases). Germline lookup yields CDR1 SGHNT and CDR2 YYREEE (reference sequence). CDR3 length: 13 amino acids. The V end lost 1 base, the J end lost 3 bases, and 8 bases lay between the germline ends. The CDR3 protein is CASSLTGSYEQYF. As DNA, the CDR3 is TGTGCCAGCAGCTTGACAGGTAGCTACGAGCAGTACTTC.

The CDR3 bases are TGTGCCAGCTCACCACCTCTTGGGAGCGACTACGAGCAGTACTTC. This codes for CASSPPLGSDYEQYF. The chain joins TRBV18 to TRBJ2-7, with D possibly matching TRBD2 (5 bases). Germline V gene sequence: CDR1 KGHSH, CDR2 LQKENI. Trimming took 0 bases from V and 3 from J, leaving 12 bases between them. CDR3 length: 15 residues.

The chain uses TRBV30 and TRBJ2-7, with D perhaps TRBD1 or TRBD2 (5 bases each). The CDR3 consists of 14 residues. V was cut by 2 bases and J by 5 bases, with 16 bases left in between. Germline V CDR1 and CDR2: GTSNPN, SVGIG (reference sequence). The CDR3 sequence: CAWSQAGSLDEQYF. The DNA of the CDR3 is TGTGCCTGGAGTCAGGCAGGGAGCCTGGACGAGCAGTACTTC.

This clone was observed once. The chain employs TRBV7-5 and TRBJ2-5; TRBD2 is the table's D call, not checked against the DNA. TRBV7-5 is annotated as a pseudogene. The CDR3 is 17 amino acids. The CDR3 bases are TGTGCCAGAAGCTTAGGCCGGCCTAGCGGGAGGGCGGAGACCCAGTACTTC. As protein: CARSLGRPSGRAETQYF.

This chain uses TRBV29-1 with TRBJ1-1; D gene uncertain. Trimming shortened V by 4 bases and J by 0 bases, and 6 bases separated the two germline ends. The germline V gene encodes CDR1 SQVTM and CDR2 ANQGSEA. The CDR3 has 12 amino acids. The CDR3 DNA sequence: TGCAGCGTTGTTCGCGTGAACACTGAAGCTTTCTTT. Its protein is CSVVRVNTEAFF. The full variable domain, rest sourced from reference TRBV29-1 and TRBJ1-1, is SAVISQKPSRDICQRGTSLTIQCQVDSQVTMMFWYRQQPGQSLTLIATANQGSEATYESGFVIDKFPISRPNLTFSTLTVSNMSPEDSSIYLCSVVRVNTEAFFGQGTRLTVV.

The chain combines TRBV5-4 with TRBJ2-1; D uncertain. This CDR3 spans 12 amino acids. Per germline, CDR1 SGHNT and CDR2 YYREEE (reference sequence). Trimming stripped 4 bases from V and 7 bases from J, with 9 bases between. CDR3 in amino acids: CASSRDMNEQFF. The DNA for the CDR3 is TGTGCCAGCAGCCGAGACATGAATGAGCAGTTCTTC.

Only one count was recorded for this clone. This sequence joins TRBV10-3 and TRBJ1-2; no reliable D call. Germline CDR1 and CDR2: ENHRY and SYGVKD. The V gene lost 5 bases and the J gene lost 13 bases, with 17 bases spanning the gap. This CDR3 region has 12 residues. DNA of the CDR3: TGTGCCATCAGTTCTACAGACGCTTTGACCACCTTC. Residues: CAISSTDALTTF.

The rearrangement links TRBV5-6 to TRBJ1-2, with a weak D call TRBD1 (5 bases). The V and J ends lost 4 bases and 6 bases respectively, with 22 bases between them. Germline V gives CDR1 SGHDT, CDR2 YYEEEE. The CDR3 covers 16 residues. The chain's CDR3 is CASSPVGTARIDGYTF. The CDR3 nucleotides read TGTGCCAGCAGCCCCGTCGGGACGGCTCGGATTGATGGCTACACCTTC.

The chain employs TRBV28 and TRBJ1-6; TRBD1 might be the D (6 bases). This CDR3 is built from 14 residues. Germline V gene data show CDR1 as MDHEN and CDR2 as SYDVKM. The V gene lost 7 bases and the J gene lost 7 bases, with 14 bases spanning the gap. The CDR3 sequence: CASTYRVKNSPLHF. The DNA for the CDR3 is TGTGCCAGCACCTACAGGGTTAAAAATTCACCCCTCCACTTT.

The chain is built from TRBV6-5 and TRBJ1-1; 8 bases map to TRBD1. CDR1 and CDR2 (germline): MNHEY, SVGAGI. J lost 10 bases, V lost 4 bases, and 5 bases had no gene match. The CDR3 totals 12 residues. In DNA form, the CDR3 reads TGTGCCAGCAGTTCAACAGGGGGGGTAGCTTTCTTT. Its protein product is CASSSTGGVAFF.

The chain uses TRBV5-6 and TRBJ2-2; D not resolved. This CDR3 region has 15 residues. CDR1 and CDR2 (germline): SGHDT, YYEEEE. Trimming removed 4 bases from V and 0 bases from J, with 10 bases in between. CDR3 region: CASSPRQTNTGELFF. The DNA of the CDR3 is TGTGCCAGCAGCCCCCGGCAGACGAACACCGGGGAGCTGTTTTTT.

About this clone: This sample includes further DNA sequences coding for the same CDR3. The chain is built from TRBV5-1 and TRBJ1-5; weak D call: TRBD1 (6 bases). V gave up 0 bases and J gave up 4 bases, with 11 bases separating them. The CDR3 consists of 15 residues. Germline V gene data show CDR1 as SGHRS and CDR2 as YFSETQ. The CDR3 loop is CASSLAGVGNQPQHF. The CDR3, as DNA: TGCGCCAGCAGCTTGGCAGGGGTGGGGAATCAGCCCCAGCATTTT.

CDR3 sequence (DNA): TGTGCCATCCGTGGGGGGACAGGGTCTGGAAACACCATATATTTT. Translation: CAIRGGTGSGNTIYF. V gene TRBV10-3 combines with J gene TRBJ1-3; 9 bases align to TRBD1. The CDR3 has 15 residues. The germline V gene has CDR1 ENHRY and CDR2 SYGVKD. V dropped 8 bases and J dropped 1; count of bases not matched to a gene: 6.

The V call is TRBV10-2, the J call TRBJ2-7; unclear D gene. Deletions cut 1 base from V and 3 bases from J, with 7 bases between. Germline CDR1 WSHSY, CDR2 SAAADI. CDR3 length: 13 residues. The CDR3 spells CASSEWADYEQYF. The CDR3 DNA follows: TGCGCCAGCAGTGAGTGGGCAGACTACGAGCAGTACTTC.

This chain uses TRBV10-3 with TRBJ1-2, with D unclear. CDR1 and CDR2 (germline): ENHRY, SYGVKD. Trimming shortened V by 9 bases and J by 0 bases, and 11 bases separated the two germline ends. The CDR3 runs 13 residues. CDR3 amino acids: CAIFDGPNYGYTF. Here the CDR3 DNA reads TGTGCCATTTTCGACGGACCTAACTATGGCTACACCTTC.

This clone appeared once. The chain recombines TRBV5-1 with TRBJ1-1; no clear D. Trimming shortened V by 0 bases and J by 5 bases, and 14 bases separated the two germline ends. CDR3 size: 15 residues. From germline, CDR1 is SGHRS and CDR2 YFSETQ. CDR3 DNA sequence: TGCGCCAGCAGCTTGGCGCGGGAAAGGAAAACTGAAGCTTTCTTT. Protein: CASSLARERKTEAFF.

This rearrangement joins TRBV18 to TRBJ2-7, with D unresolved. CDR3 length equals 16 residues. Germline CDR1 KGHSH, CDR2 LQKENI. The V end was cut by 0 bases, the J end by 1 base, with 13 bases between. The CDR3 region is CASSPPGLGLSYEQYF. As DNA, the CDR3 is TGTGCCAGCTCACCACCGGGATTGGGCTTGTCCTACGAGCAGTACTTC. The complete variable domain, with remaining parts taken from reference TRBV18 and TRBJ2-7, reads NAGVMQNPRHLVRRRGQEARLRCSPMKGHSHVYWYRQLPEEGLKFMVYLQKENIIDESGMPKERFSAEFPKEGPSILRIQQVVRGDSAAYFCASSPPGLGLSYEQYFGPGTRLTVT.

The chain combines TRBV10-1 with TRBJ1-1; D call uncertain. Trimming shortened V by 4 bases and J by 0 bases, and 9 bases separated the two germline ends. The V gene's germline CDR1 is WNHNN and CDR2 SYGVQD (reference sequence). The CDR3 sequence is 14 residues long. DNA for the CDR3: TGCGCCAGCAGTGCCCGGAGATTGAACACTGAAGCTTTCTTT. As protein: CASSARRLNTEAFF.

The gene calls are TRBV5-1 and TRBJ1-1; 10 positions match TRBD1. The germline V gene has CDR1 SGHRS and CDR2 YFSETQ. The J segment lost 6 bases and the V segment lost 0 bases, leaving 8 bases of the junction unmatched. The CDR3 loop spans 16 amino acids. Written as DNA, the CDR3 is TGCGCCAGCAGCTTGGTCGGGACAGGGGCCCCCGCTGAAGCTTTCTTT. Protein: CASSLVGTGAPAEAFF. The full variable domain, its missing parts supplied by reference TRBV5-1 and TRBJ1-1, is KAGVTQTPRYLIKTRGQQVTLSCSPISGHRSVSWYQQTPGQGLQFLFEYFSETQRNKGNFPGRFSGRQFSNSRSEMNVSTLELGDSALYLCASSLVGTGAPAEAFFGQGTRLTVV.

The chain couples TRBV5-4 to TRBJ2-7, with TRBD2 matching 8 bases. CDR3 length: 15 amino acids. CDR1 and CDR2 (germline): SGHNT, YYREEE (reference sequence). J lost 5 bases, V lost 5 bases, and 12 bases had no gene match. This chain's CDR3 is CASRGYAGLADEQYF. DNA of the CDR3: TGTGCCAGCAGGGGTTACGCCGGACTAGCAGACGAGCAGTACTTC.

The chain joins TRBV28 to TRBJ1-5, with 7 bases that match TRBD1. Germline CDR1 MDHEN, CDR2 SYDVKM. The trim removed 6 bases at V and 5 bases at J, leaving 13 bases unmatched. This CDR3 is 16 amino acids long. The CDR3 nucleotides read TGTGCCAGCAGCCCAACAGGGGACTTGCGGGATCAGCCCCAGCATTTT. It codes for CASSPTGDLRDQPQHF. Full variable domain (outside the CDR3, taken from reference TRBV28 and TRBJ1-5): DVKVTQSSRYLVKRTGEKVFLECVQDMDHENMFWYRQDPGLGLRLIYFSYDVKMKEKGDIPEGYSVSREKKERFSLILESASTNQTSMYLCASSPTGDLRDQPQHFGDGTRLSIL.